This T cell receptor (beta chain) was retrieved from a study of CD8 T cells in Susac syndrome. An amount of RNA that ranged from about 0.45 to 1 ug was reverse transcribed with random hexamers. The immunoSEQ assay covered 54 Vbeta and 13 Jbeta segments for CDR3. From the immunoSEQ multiplex PCR reads, TCRdb called clonotypes with MiXCR, one entry per CDR3 protein. The table records a few hundred thousand distinct CDR3 sequences, just under 95% of them present only once. From germline, CDR1 is SGDLS and CDR2 YYNGEE. This CDR3 has 13 amino acids. With 0 bases clipped from V and 7 bases from J, the junction kept 4 bases outside the gene matches. Sequencing of TCR beta covered CD8+ and CD4+ T cells obtained from blood.

The J gene is TRBJ2-7, the V gene TRBV9; 7 bases are shared with TRBD1. The clonotype originates from a human donor with multiple sclerosis. The sample consisted of CD4+ T cells from PBMCs. CDR3 sequence reads: CASSVGTGSEQYF. CDR3 coding DNA: TGTGCCAGCAGCGTAGGGACAGGCTCGGAGCAGTACTTC.